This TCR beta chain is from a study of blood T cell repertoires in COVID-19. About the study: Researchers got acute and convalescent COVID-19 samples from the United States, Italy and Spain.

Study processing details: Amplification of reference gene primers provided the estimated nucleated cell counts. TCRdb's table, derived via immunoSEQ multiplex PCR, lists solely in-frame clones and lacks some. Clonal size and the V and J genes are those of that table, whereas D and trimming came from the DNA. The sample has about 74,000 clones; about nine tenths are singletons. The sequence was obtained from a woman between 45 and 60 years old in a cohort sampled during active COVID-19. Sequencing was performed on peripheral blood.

The CDR3 protein is CASSLAGASIQYF. In DNA form, the CDR3 reads TGTGCCAGCAGTTTAGCGGGAGCCTCGATTCAGTACTTC. This chain connects TRBV12-3 or TRBV12-4 to TRBJ2-4, with TRBD2 as a possible D gene (5 bases). The CDR3 extends over 13 amino acids. Trimming left V 0 bases short and J 10 bases short, with 10 bases between.